The rows below give T cell receptor beta chains drawn from one sample of a study of T-cell memory formation after mild COVID-19. TCRdb reanalysed the 5' RACE reads using MiXCR and keeps one entry per CDR3 protein. The sample consists of around 310,000 distinct CDR3 sequences, more than 15% of them appearing once. The sequenced sample consisted of PBMCs or a T cell subset sorted from them (not recorded which). Every receptor here comes from a man younger than 30 who had mild COVID-19 (a few samples of this study predate the infection). Cell type and time point are not known. The conserved cysteine and the conserved F or W are not part of the CDR3 here.

J gene: TRBJ2-6; V gene: TRBV12-3/TRBV12-4; CDR3 protein: ASSFWTGANVLT
J gene: TRBJ1-6; V gene: TRBV14; CDR3 protein: ASSLSVNTGTPLH
J gene: TRBJ2-5; V gene: TRBV14; CDR3 protein: ASSPPGWEETQY
J gene: TRBJ2-3; V gene: TRBV10-3; CDR3 protein: AIRDTKSTDTQY
J gene: TRBJ1-5; V gene: TRBV4-1; CDR3 protein: ASSQVGRGNQPQH
J gene: TRBJ2-7; V gene: TRBV3-1; CDR3 protein: ASSQDPGTGGDEQY
J gene: TRBJ1-3; V gene: TRBV6-5; CDR3 protein: ASRPPGVYTIY
J gene: TRBJ2-6; V gene: TRBV9; CDR3 protein: ASSLTGSGANVLT
J gene: TRBJ2-2; V gene: TRBV11-1; CDR3 protein: ASSLVIGVSADTGELF
J gene: TRBJ1-6; V gene: TRBV5-4; CDR3 protein: ASSPYRDRSPLH
J gene: TRBJ2-5; V gene: TRBV4-3; CDR3 protein: ASSQGFGGSRQETQY
J gene: TRBJ2-3; V gene: TRBV10-3; CDR3 protein: AISERQGAKDTQY
J gene: TRBJ2-1; V gene: TRBV4-1; CDR3 protein: ASSPPSGTRDEQF